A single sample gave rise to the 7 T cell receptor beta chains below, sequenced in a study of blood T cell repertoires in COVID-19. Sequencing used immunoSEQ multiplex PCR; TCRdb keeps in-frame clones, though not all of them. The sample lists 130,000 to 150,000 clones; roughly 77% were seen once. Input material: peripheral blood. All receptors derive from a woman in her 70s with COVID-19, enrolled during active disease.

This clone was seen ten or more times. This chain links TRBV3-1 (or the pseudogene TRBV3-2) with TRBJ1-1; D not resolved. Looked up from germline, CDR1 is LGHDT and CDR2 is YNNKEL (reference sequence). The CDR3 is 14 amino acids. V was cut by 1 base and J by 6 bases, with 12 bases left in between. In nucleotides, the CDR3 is TGTGCCAGCAGCCAAGCGTCGGGGTGGGCTGAAGCTTTCTTT. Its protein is CASSQASGWAEAFF.

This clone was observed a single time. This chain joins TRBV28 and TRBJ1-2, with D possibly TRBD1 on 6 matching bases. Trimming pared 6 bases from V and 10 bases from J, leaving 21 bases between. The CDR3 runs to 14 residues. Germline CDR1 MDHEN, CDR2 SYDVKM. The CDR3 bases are TGTGCCAGCAGACTCGAGTCGGTAGGGACATCCTACACCTTC. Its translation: CASRLESVGTSYTF.

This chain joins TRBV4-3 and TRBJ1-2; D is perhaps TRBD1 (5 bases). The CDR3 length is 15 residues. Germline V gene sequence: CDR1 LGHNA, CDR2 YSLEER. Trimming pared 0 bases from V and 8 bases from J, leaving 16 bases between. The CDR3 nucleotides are TGCGCCAGCAGCCAAGATGAGACAGCCCGGGGGGGCTACACCTTC. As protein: CASSQDETARGGYTF.

DNA for the CDR3: TGTGCCAGCACCCCAGGGGACAGGGTGCACTACGAGCAGTACTTC. Translating gives CASTPGDRVHYEQYF. J is TRBJ2-7 and V is TRBV7-8, with TRBD1 matching over 9 bases. The CDR3 spans 15 residues. Germline V gives CDR1 SGHVS, CDR2 FQNEAQ. V trimming: 7 bases; J trimming: 3 bases; junction bases outside the gene matches: 10.

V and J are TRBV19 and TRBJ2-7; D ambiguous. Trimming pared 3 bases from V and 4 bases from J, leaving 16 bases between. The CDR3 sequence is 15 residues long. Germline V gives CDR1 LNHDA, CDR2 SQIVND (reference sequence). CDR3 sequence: CASSMVAVGMYEQYF. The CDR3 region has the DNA TGTGCCAGTAGTATGGTAGCCGTTGGAATGTACGAGCAGTACTTC.

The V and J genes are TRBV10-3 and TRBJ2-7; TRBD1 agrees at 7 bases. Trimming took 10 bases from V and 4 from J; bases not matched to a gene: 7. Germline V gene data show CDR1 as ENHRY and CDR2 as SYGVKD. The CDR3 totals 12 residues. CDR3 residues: CATKDRLYEQYF. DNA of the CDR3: TGTGCCACAAAGGACAGGCTTTACGAGCAGTACTTC.

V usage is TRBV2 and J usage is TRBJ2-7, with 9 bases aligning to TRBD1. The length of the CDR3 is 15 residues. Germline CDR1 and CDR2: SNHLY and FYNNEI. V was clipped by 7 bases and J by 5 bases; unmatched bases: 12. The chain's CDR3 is CASNSGTGSPHEQYF. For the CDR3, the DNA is TGTGCCAGCAATTCCGGGACAGGGTCTCCCCACGAGCAGTACTTC.